This T cell receptor (beta chain) was identified in a study of blood T cell repertoires in COVID-19 (dated by TCRdb to about 2020). Notes on the research overall: The collaborator samples originated in the United States, Italy and Spain and spanned the acute and convalescent phases of COVID-19. The material from the prospective study consisted of cDNA or gDNA derived from T cells, B-cell-depleted T cells, or PBMCs. Subjects who had been exposed to COVID-19, were actively infected with it, or had recovered from it provided the deeply sampled blood TCRbeta repertoires that made up the dataset. The repertoires were made available in a free public database intended to serve as a resource for research on the immune response to SARS-CoV-2. Samples were obtained from the ongoing ImmuneRACE study (first 160 participants) and from about 1,300 subjects provided by 6 global collaborators. Nearly every sample came with metadata listing a de-identified subject ID, COVID-19 status, age in years and sex. HLA class I and class II types, where available, came from metadata supplied by the sample provider rather than from assay-based typing. On the study overall, not on this receptor specifically: The quantity of clinical and demographic metadata differed by source and by participant and was supplied without curation.

V loses 5 bases, J loses 1 base, and the germline ends lie 12 bases apart. Spanning cysteine to phenylalanine, the CDR3 consists of 14 amino acids. Only CDR3 DNA remains: 42 bases, in frame from the first base. From the germline V gene, CDR1 is SGHRS and CDR2 is YFSETQ. TCRbeta CDR3 regions were amplified from genomic DNA by means of the immunoSEQ Assay, a bias-controlled multiplex PCR. On the authors' methods: Within the assay, amplification of reference gene primers was used to estimate how many nucleated cells each sample contained. Sequence reads were collapsed and filtered to measure the absolute abundance of every unique TCRbeta CDR3 rearrangement. Productive Simpson clonality was computed per sample as the square root of Simpson's diversity index over productive rearrangements. TCRdb took over this immuneACCESS table, retaining in-frame rearrangements with V and J assigned. Such tables are incomplete; in checked studies, under half of the missing clones stem from an unresolved V gene, and the remainder is unexplained. V, J and clone size reflect that table, while D and trimming were determined from the DNA. For this sample the table gives roughly 180,000 clones, of which 85% were detected only once. About 5.6% of the sample comes from the top ten.

One collaborating source in Seattle enrolled patients during active infection and followed them longitudinally through the course of disease. The collaborating institutions used their own protocols to collect whole blood in K2EDTA tubes. For TCRbeta analysis, collaborators shipped samples in one of three forms: frozen whole blood, isolated PBMCs, or DNA extracted from either of those sample types. This clone was counted a single time. What this receptor recognizes is not known. No much larger clone is present one base from it, and per-base qualities are unavailable. This clonotype was sampled from a woman aged 50 to 65 with COVID-19, enrolled during active disease. The chain is encoded by TRBV5-1 joined to TRBJ1-1; D gene: possibly TRBD1, on 6 matching bases. The sequenced sample was peripheral blood. The bases read TGCGCCAGCAGTACTCAGGGGCAGAACACTGAAGCTTTCTTT. This codes for CASSTQGQNTEAFF.